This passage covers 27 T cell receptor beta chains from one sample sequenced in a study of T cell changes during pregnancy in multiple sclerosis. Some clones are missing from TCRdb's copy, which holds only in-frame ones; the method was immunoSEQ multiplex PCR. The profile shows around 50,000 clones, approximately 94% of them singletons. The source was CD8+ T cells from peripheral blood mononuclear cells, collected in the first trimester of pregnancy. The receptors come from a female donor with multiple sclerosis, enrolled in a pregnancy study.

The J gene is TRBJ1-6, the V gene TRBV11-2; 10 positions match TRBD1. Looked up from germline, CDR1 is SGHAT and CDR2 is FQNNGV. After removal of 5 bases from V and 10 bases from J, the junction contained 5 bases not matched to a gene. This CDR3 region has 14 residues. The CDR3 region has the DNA TGTGCCAGCAGCGGACAGGGGGGGTGGTCACCCCTCCACTTT. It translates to CASSGQGGWSPLHF.

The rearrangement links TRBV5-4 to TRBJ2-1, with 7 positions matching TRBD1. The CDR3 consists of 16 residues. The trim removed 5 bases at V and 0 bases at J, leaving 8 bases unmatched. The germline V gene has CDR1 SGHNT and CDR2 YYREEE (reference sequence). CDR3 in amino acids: CASSWDSQSSYNEQFF. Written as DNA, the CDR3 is TGTGCCAGCAGTTGGGACAGTCAAAGCTCCTACAATGAGCAGTTCTTC.

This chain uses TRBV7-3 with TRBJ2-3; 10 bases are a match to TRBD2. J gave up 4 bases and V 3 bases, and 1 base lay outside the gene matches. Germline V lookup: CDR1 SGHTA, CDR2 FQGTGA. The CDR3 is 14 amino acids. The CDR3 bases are TGTGCCAGCAGCTTCGGACTAGCGGCAGATACGCAGTATTTT. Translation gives CASSFGLAADTQYF.

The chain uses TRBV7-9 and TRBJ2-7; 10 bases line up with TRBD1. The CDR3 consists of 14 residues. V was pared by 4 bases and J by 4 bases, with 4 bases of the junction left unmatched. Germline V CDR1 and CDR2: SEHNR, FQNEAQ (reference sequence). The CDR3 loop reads CASSSGTGEYEQYF. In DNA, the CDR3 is TGTGCCAGCAGCTCCGGGACAGGGGAATACGAGCAGTACTTC. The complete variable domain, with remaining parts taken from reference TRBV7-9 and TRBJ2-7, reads DTGVSQNPRHKITKRGQNVTFRCDPISEHNRLYWYRQTLGQGPEFLTYFQNEAQLEKSRLLSDRFSAERPKGSFSTLEIQRTEQGDSAMYLCASSSGTGEYEQYFGPGTRLTVT.

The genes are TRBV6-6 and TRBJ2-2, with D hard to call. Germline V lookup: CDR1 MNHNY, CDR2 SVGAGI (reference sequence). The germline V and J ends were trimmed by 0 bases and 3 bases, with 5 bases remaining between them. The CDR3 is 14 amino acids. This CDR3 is CASSYSIDTGELFF. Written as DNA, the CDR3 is TGTGCCAGCAGTTACTCGATAGACACCGGGGAGCTGTTTTTT.

CDR3 in amino acids: CAISEGQGAVANYGYTF. The CDR3 coding sequence is TGTGCCATCAGTGAGGGACAGGGGGCTGTTGCTAACTATGGCTACACCTTC. This chain joins TRBV10-3 and TRBJ1-2; 11 bases agree with TRBD1. Germline V lookup: CDR1 ENHRY, CDR2 SYGVKD. J gave up 0 bases and V 2 bases, and 5 bases lay outside the gene matches. This CDR3 spans 17 amino acids.

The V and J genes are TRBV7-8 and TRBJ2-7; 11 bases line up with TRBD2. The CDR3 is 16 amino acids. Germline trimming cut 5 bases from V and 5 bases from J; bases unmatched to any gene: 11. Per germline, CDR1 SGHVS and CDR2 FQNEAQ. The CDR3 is CASSLLAGAGGDEQYF. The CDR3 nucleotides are TGTGCCAGCAGCCTACTAGCGGGGGCGGGGGGCGACGAGCAGTACTTC.

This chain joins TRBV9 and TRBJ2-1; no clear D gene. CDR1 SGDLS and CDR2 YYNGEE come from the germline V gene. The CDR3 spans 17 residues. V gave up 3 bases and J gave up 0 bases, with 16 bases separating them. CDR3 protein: CASSEKKLTLSYNEQFF. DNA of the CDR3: TGTGCCAGCAGCGAGAAGAAGCTTACCCTCTCCTACAATGAGCAGTTCTTC.

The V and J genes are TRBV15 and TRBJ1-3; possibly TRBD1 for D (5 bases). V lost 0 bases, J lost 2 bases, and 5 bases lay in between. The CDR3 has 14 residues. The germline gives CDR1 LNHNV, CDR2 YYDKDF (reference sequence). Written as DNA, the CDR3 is TGTGCCACCAGCAGAGACAGGGCTGGAAACACCATATATTTT. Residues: CATSRDRAGNTIYF.

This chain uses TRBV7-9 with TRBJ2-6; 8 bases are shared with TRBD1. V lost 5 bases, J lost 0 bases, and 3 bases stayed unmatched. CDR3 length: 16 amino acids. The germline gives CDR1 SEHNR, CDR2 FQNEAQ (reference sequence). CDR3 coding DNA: TGTGCCAGCAGCCCTACAGGGGGCTCTGGGGCCAACGTCCTGACTTTC. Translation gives CASSPTGGSGANVLTF.

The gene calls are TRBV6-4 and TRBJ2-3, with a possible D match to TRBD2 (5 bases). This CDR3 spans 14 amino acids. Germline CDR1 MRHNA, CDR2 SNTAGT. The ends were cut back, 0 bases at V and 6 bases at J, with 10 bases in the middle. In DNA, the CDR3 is TGTGCCAGCAGTGACTCAGAGGGAGCTGATACGCAGTATTTT. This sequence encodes CASSDSEGADTQYF.

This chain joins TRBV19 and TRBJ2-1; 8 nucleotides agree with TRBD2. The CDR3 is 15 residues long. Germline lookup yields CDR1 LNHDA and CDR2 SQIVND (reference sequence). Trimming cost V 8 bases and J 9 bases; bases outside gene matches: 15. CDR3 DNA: TGTGCCAGTCGGCAGCGGGAGCGGCCGGGGGGTGAGCAGTTCTTC. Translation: CASRQRERPGGEQFF. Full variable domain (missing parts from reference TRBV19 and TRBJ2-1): DGGITQSPKYLFRKEGQNVTLSCEQNLNHDAMYWYRQDPGQGLRLIYYSQIVNDFQKGDIAEGYSVSREKKESFPLTVTSAQKNPTAFYLCASRQRERPGGEQFFGPGTRLTVL.

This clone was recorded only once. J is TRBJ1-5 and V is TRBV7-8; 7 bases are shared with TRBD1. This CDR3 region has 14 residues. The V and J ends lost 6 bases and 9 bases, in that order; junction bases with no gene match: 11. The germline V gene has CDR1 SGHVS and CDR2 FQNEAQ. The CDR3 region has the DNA TGTGCCAGCAGTCCTACGCAGGGGGGCGGGCCCCAGCATTTT. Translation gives CASSPTQGGGPQHF.

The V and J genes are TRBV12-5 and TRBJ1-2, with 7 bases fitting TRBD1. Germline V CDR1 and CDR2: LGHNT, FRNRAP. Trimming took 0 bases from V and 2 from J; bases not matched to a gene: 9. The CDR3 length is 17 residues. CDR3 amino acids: CASGLVPPRDSNYGYTF. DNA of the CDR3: TGTGCTAGTGGTTTGGTACCCCCCCGGGACAGCAACTATGGCTACACCTTC.

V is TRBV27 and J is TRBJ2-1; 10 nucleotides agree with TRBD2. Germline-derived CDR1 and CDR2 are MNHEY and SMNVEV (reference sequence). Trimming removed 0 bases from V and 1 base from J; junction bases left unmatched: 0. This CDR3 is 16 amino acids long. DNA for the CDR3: TGTGCCAGCAGTTTATCAGCGGGAGGGTCCTACAATGAGCAGTTCTTC. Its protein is CASSLSAGGSYNEQFF.

Here the CDR3 DNA reads TGTGCCAGCAGCATCCGGGACAGGTACAATGAGCAGTTCTTC. This encodes CASSIRDRYNEQFF. The chain couples TRBV13 to TRBJ2-1; 8 nucleotides match TRBD1. V shed 5 bases, J shed 4 bases, and the junction held 4 bases outside the gene matches. The germline V gene has CDR1 PRHDT and CDR2 FYEKMQ (reference sequence). The CDR3 totals 14 residues.

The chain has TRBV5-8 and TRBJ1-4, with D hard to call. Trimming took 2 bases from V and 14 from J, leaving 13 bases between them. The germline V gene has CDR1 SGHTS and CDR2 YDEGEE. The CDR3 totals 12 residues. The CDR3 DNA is TGTGCCAGCAGCTTCGGCGGGCAAAGGCTGTTTTTT. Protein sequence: CASSFGGQRLFF.

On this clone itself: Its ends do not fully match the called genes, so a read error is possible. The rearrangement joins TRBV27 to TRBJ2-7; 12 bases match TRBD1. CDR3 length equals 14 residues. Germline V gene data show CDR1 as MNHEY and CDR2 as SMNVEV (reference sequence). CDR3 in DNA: TGTGCCAGCAGGGGGACAGGGGGCTCCCACGAGCAGTACTTC. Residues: CASRGTGGSHEQYF.

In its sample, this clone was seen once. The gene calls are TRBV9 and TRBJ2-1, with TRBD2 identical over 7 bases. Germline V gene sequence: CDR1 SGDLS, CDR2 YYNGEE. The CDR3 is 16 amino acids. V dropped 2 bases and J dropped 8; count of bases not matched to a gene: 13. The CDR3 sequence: CASSVTETSLRYEQFF. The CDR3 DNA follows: TGTGCCAGCAGCGTCACAGAGACTAGCCTACGATATGAGCAGTTCTTC.

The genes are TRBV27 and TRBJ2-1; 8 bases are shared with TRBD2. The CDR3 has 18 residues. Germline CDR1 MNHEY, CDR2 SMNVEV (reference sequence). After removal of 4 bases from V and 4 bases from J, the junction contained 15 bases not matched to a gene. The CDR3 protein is CASSSYPKREGLYNEQFF. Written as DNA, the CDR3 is TGTGCCAGCAGTTCCTACCCCAAACGGGAGGGCCTTTACAATGAGCAGTTCTTC.

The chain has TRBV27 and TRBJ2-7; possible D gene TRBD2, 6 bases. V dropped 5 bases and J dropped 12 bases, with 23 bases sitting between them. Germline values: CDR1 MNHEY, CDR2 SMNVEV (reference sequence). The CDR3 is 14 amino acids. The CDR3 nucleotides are TGTGCCAGCAGTGCCCAGTCTCCCTACGGGAGTATGTACTTC. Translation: CASSAQSPYGSMYF.

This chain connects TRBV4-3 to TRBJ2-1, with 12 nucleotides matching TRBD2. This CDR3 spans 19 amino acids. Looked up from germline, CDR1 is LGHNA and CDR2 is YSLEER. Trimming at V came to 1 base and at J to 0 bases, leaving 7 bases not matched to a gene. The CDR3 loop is CASSQATSGGPSSYNEQFF. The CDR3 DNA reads TGCGCCAGCAGCCAAGCCACTAGCGGGGGGCCATCCTCCTACAATGAGCAGTTCTTC.

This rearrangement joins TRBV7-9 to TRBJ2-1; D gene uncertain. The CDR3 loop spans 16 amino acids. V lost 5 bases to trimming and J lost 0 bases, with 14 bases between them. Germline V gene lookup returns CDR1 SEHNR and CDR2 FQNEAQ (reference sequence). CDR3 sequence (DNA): TGTGCCAGCAGCCCCCGCGCAGGTAGCTCCTACAATGAGCAGTTCTTC. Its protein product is CASSPRAGSSYNEQFF.

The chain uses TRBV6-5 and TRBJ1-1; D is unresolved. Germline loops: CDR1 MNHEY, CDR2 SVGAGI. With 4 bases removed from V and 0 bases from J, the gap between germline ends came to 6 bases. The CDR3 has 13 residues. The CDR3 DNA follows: TGTGCCAGCAGTTCACAACTGAACACTGAAGCTTTCTTT. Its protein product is CASSSQLNTEAFF.

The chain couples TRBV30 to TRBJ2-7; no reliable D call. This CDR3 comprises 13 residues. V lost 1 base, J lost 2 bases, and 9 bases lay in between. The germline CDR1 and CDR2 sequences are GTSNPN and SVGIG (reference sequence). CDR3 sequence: CAWSGLGTYEQYF. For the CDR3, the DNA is TGTGCCTGGAGTGGATTGGGCACCTACGAGCAGTACTTC.

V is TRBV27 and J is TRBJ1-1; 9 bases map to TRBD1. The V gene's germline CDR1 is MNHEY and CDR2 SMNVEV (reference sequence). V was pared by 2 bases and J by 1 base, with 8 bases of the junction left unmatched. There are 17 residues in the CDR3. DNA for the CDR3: TGTGCCAGCAGTTTAACCCCTCCGGGACAGGGGAACACTGAAGCTTTCTTT. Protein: CASSLTPPGQGNTEAFF.

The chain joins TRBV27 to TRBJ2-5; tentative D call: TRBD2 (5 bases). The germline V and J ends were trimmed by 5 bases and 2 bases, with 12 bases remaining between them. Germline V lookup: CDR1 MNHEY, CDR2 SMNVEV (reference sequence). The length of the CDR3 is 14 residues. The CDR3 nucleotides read TGTGCCAGCAGTCCCTGGGAGAGACAAGAGACCCAGTACTTC. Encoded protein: CASSPWERQETQYF.